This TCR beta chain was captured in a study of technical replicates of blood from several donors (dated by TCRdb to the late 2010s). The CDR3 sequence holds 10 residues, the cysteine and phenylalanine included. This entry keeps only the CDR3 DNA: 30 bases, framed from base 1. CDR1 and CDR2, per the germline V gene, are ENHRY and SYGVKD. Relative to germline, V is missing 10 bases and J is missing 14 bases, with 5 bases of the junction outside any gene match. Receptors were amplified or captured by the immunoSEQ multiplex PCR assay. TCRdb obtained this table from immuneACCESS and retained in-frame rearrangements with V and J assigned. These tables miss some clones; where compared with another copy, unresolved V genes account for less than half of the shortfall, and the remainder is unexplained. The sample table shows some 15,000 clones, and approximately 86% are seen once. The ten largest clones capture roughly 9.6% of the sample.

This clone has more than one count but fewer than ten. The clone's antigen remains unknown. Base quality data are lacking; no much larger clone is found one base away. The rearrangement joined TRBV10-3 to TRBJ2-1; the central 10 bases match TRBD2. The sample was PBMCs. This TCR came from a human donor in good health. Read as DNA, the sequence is TGTGCCACCTCTAGCGGGAGAAAGTTCTTC. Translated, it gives CATSSGRKFF.